This T cell receptor (beta chain) is from a study of cytomegalovirus exposure and HLA in healthy donors. The study, taken as a whole, reports: There were three CMV-associated chains whose specificity for CMV antigens was confirmed in vitro. Most CMV-associated TCR beta chains were later found to appear HLA-restricted.

Unrecorded immune exposure was likely among donors, who were nominally healthy when sampled. Trimming left V 5 bases short and J 1 base short, with 11 bases between. The germline V gene has CDR1 MNHEY and CDR2 SMNVEV (reference sequence). The CDR3 is 14 amino acids. PCR employed 60 Vbeta and 13 Jbeta primers. TCRdb's copy holds only in-frame clones and misses some; the assay was immunoSEQ multiplex PCR. The table shows 130,000 or so clones, with more than 70% occurring only once. Notes on this clone: Its antigen is unidentified.

This sequence originates from a woman aged 45-65 years in good health and CMV-seropositive. The chain joins TRBV27 to TRBJ1-1, with D perhaps matching TRBD1 (6 bases). The sequenced material came from PBMCs. Here the CDR3 reads CASSLGATNTEAFF. The CDR3 region has the DNA TGTGCCAGCAGTCTGGGGGCGACGAACACTGAAGCTTTCTTT.